The text below deals with one T cell receptor (beta chain). CDR3 length: 16 amino acids. V lost 0 bases and J lost 0, with 9 bases in between. Germline-derived CDR1 and CDR2 are LGHNA and YSLEER. This sample is drawn from a study of CD8 T cells in Susac syndrome. The CD8+ and CD4+ T cells were isolated magnetically using a negative isolation approach, whereas the TEMRA cells were enriched by FACS. Random hexamers primed reverse transcription of roughly 0.45 to 1 ug RNA. Coverage of TCR beta CDR3 amplification by immunoSEQ multiplex PCR extended to 54 Vbeta and 13 Jbeta. TCRdb fed the immunoSEQ multiplex PCR reads into MiXCR, producing one record per CDR3 protein. Among around 200,000 distinct CDR3 sequences listed, 80% to 95% were seen once.

This rearrangement joins TRBV4-3 to TRBJ1-3; unclear D gene. Sequencing was carried out using CD8+ T cells from PBMCs. The receptor was isolated from a human donor with multiple sclerosis. In DNA form, the CDR3 reads TGCGCCAGCAGCCAAGATCGGACCCGCTCTGGAAACACCATATATTTT. Amino acids: CASSQDRTRSGNTIYF.